Reported below is one T cell receptor (beta chain). No antigen is known for it. No per-base quality is available; no much larger clone lies one base away. Healthy HIV-negative adults with no recently reported acute infections or vaccinations were included as donors. All donors were Caucasian adults living in Nashville, Tennessee, USA. CD4+ T cells were enriched by magnetic negative selection, after which naive cells were positively selected on CD45RA and the negative fraction was taken as the memory subset. Blood was obtained by leukapheresis, after which PBMCs were separated by Ficoll-Histopaque density gradient centrifugation and cryopreserved in liquid nitrogen vapor phase. Analytical flow cytometry was used to check the purity and quantity of every magnetically sorted T cell population. Genomic DNA was isolated from each sorted fraction and quantified by UV absorbance on a Nanodrop 2000c. TCR CDR3 regions were amplified from genomic DNA by multiplex PCR using the deep immunoSEQ assay. Extracted genomic DNA from each cell subset was spread evenly across all wells of several immunoSEQ 96-well plates, with each plate serving as a replicate. For sorted subsets, 150 to 250 ng genomic DNA, equal to tens of thousands of T cell genomes, was loaded into each replicate PCR. Purified libraries were quantified with a Qubit 3.0 fluorometer, sized on a Bioanalyzer 2100, and re-quantified with the KAPA Library Quantification kit. Every immunoSEQ 96-well plate was sequenced on a separate single-read 150-cycle Illumina NextSeq 550 flow cell. Turning to the authors' computational methods: Because the immunoSEQ output held only junctional sequences and lacked quality scores, the filtering could not match the filtering applied to full-length reads. Sequences were annotated with PyIR, a Python wrapper for IgBLAST v1.9, using IMGT germline references to assign V/J genes and CDR3. Reads with weak V/J assignments (E-value above 1e-6), missing CDR3, stop codons, out-of-frame junctions, or ambiguous translated residues were removed. A V3J clonotype was defined by an identical inferred V gene, J gene, and CDR3 amino acid sequence. The percentage overlap between two repertoires was calculated by dividing the number of shared unique clonotypes by the size of the smaller repertoire. RTK rarefaction, the Chao1 estimator, and Recon v2.1 estimates of unobserved clonotypes were used to assess repertoire richness. Generation probabilities for all TCRbeta clonotypes obtained by the gDNA method from a handful of donors were computed using OLGA. TCRdb's version of the immuneACCESS table is confined to in-frame rearrangements and falls short of the full clone set. An unresolved V gene accounts for under half of the shortfall where checked; the remainder is of unknown origin. Clone size and V and J calls were adopted from that table, with D and trimming inferred from the DNA. Present in this sample are about 960,000 clones, about three quarters of which were seen just once. Roughly 1.5% of the sample comes from the top ten.

These data originate in a study of shared clonotypes between healthy human individuals (dated by TCRdb to 2018 to 2020). At the level of the whole study: Three men and a couple of women, aged 18 to 49 years, made up the cohort. For each donor, CD4 naive and CD4 memory were each run on three plates, CD8 naive on two plates, and CD8 memory on one plate. To increase sequencing depth and limit assay-specific biases, different laboratories used diverse techniques to prepare libraries and sequence TCR repertoires. The study deeply sequenced blood TCR repertoires of five healthy adults to estimate repertoire size and the extent of clonotype sharing between individuals. Per donor, leukapheresis produced somewhere between about 0.8 and 9 billion PBMCs. Paper-wide results and their limitations: Sampling was restricted to blood, and TCR repertoires in tissues likely differ from the TCR repertoires found in blood. Compared with non-shared clonotypes, clonotypes shared by all four sorted-subset donors had higher generation probabilities. Across a few donors, about 4.5% of naive CD4, roughly 3.8% of naive CD8, about 2% of memory CD4, and about 0.4% of memory CD8 clonotypes were shared. The genetic and exposure-history diversity represented was limited by the small number of donors. Incomplete sequencing was indicated by rarefaction of sorted-subset datasets, despite the large sequencing depth. Pairwise subsampling led to the expectation that sequencing depth would affect the degree of clonotype sharing among donors. Naive subsets generally had larger estimated clonotype richness than memory subsets.

The sequence came from a man aged 18 to 35 in good health. Sequencing was done on a sample of memory CD4+ T cells sorted from blood. The cell subset or site label here, explained by the study, means: CD45RA-negative fraction.

Here is the DNA: TGTGCCAGCAGTTATAACCCACCCGACAGGGATGAGACCCAGTACTTC. Translated, it gives CASSYNPPDRDETQYF. The sequence is built from TRBV6-5 and TRBJ2-5; 7 nucleotides in the junction match TRBD1. CDR1 and CDR2, looked up from the germline V gene, are MNHEY and SVGAGI. V is cut back by 3 bases and J by 5 bases, with 12 bases in the junction unmatched. The CDR3, from cysteine to phenylalanine, totals 16 residues. The only DNA kept is the CDR3, 48 bases in frame from the first base.